A selection of T cell receptor beta chains follows, all from one sample in a study of T cell responses to AZD1222 COVID-19 vaccine. Measured with immunoSEQ multiplex PCR; TCRdb has only the in-frame clones, and not every one. The top ten clones hold 1.5% to 2% of a sample with roughly 140,000 clones, about nine tenths of them seen once. The sequenced sample was peripheral blood, obtained 28 days after the second AZD1222 dose. These receptors all stem from an adult who received the AZD1222 COVID-19 vaccine. CDR3s include the opening cysteine and the closing phenylalanine or tryptophan. The D gene is left open where the match is weak. A row's size may be missing; if present it is once, few, many or a size class.

CASSQGTVSTNEKLFF | TGTGCCAGCAGCCAGGGGACAGTTTCAACTAATGAAAAACTGTTTTTT | TRBD1 | TRBV7-9 | once | TRBJ1-4
CASSSREWTYEQYF | TGTGCCAGCAGTTCGCGGGAGTGGACCTACGAGCAGTACTTC | TRBD2 | TRBV6-2/TRBV6-3 | . | TRBJ2-7
CASSLAPVRWDTEAFF | TGTGCCAGCAGCTTAGCGCCAGTCAGGTGGGACACTGAAGCTTTCTTT | . | TRBV7-2 | . | TRBJ1-1
CASFSGMDRGYNEQFF | TGCGCCAGCTTCTCGGGGATGGACCGGGGTTACAATGAGCAGTTCTTC | . | TRBV5-1 | . | TRBJ2-1
CASMGHPGSTQYF | TGTGCCAGCATGGGACACCCCGGGAGTACCCAGTACTTC | . | TRBV12-3/TRBV12-4 | . | TRBJ2-5
CASRLGTGPQHF | TGTGCCAGTAGACTCGGGACAGGGCCCCAGCATTTT | TRBD1 | TRBV19 | . | TRBJ1-5
CASSRQVEETQYF | TGTGCCAGCAGCCGACAGGTTGAAGAGACCCAGTACTTC | . | TRBV7-6 | . | TRBJ2-5
CASIRETDEAFF | TGTGCCAGCATTAGGGAGACGGATGAAGCTTTCTTT | . | TRBV28 | . | TRBJ1-1
CASSPDRSYNEQFF | TGTGCCAGCAGTCCCGATCGGTCCTACAATGAGCAGTTCTTC | . | TRBV28 | . | TRBJ2-1
CASSLRVRVGYGYTF | TGTGCCAGCAGTTTGAGGGTCAGGGTGGGCTATGGCTACACCTTC | . | TRBV28 | . | TRBJ1-2
CASSPRILSGYTF | TGTGCCAGCAGCCCGCGAATCCTATCTGGCTACACCTTC | . | TRBV14 | . | TRBJ1-2
CASSTSGSYNSPLHF | TGTGCCAGCAGCACCTCGGGCAGTTATAATTCACCCCTCCACTTT | . | TRBV11-2 | . | TRBJ1-6
CASSFSGVGNTEAFF | TGTGCCAGCAGTTTCTCTGGTGTGGGGAACACTGAAGCTTTCTTT | . | TRBV28 | . | TRBJ1-1
CASRASGISSGANVLTF | TGTGCCAGTAGGGCATCCGGGATAAGCTCTGGGGCCAACGTCCTGACTTTC | . | TRBV19 | . | TRBJ2-6
CASTPMGSYNSPLHF | TGTGCCAGCACCCCGATGGGCTCCTATAATTCACCCCTCCACTTT | . | TRBV7-2 | once | TRBJ1-6
CASSSYRLAGRDEQFF | TGTGCCAGTAGTTCATACAGGCTCGCTGGCCGCGATGAGCAGTTCTTC | . | TRBV19 | . | TRBJ2-1
CASRRRTGAEGSNQPQHF | TGTGCCAGCAGACGACGGACAGGAGCAGAGGGTAGCAATCAGCCCCAGCATTTT | TRBD1 | TRBV6-6 | . | TRBJ1-5
CAWSVRRGPGNEQYF | TGTGCCTGGAGTGTACGCAGGGGTCCGGGGAACGAGCAGTACTTC | . | TRBV30 | . | TRBJ2-7
CASSLGRIGVGRETQYF | TGTGCCAGCAGTTTGGGGCGGATCGGAGTCGGCAGAGAGACCCAGTACTTC | . | TRBV28 | . | TRBJ2-5
CASSLATNEKLFF | TGTGCCAGCAGCTTAGCAACTAATGAAAAACTGTTTTTT | . | TRBV7-9 | . | TRBJ1-4
CASSPIGLWTLNTGELFF | TGTGCCAGCAGCCCTATAGGGCTCTGGACACTTAACACCGGGGAGCTGTTTTTT | . | TRBV7-9 | few | TRBJ2-2
CASSLGGGGQETQYF | TGTGCCAGCAGCCTAGGAGGCGGGGGACAAGAGACCCAGTACTTC | TRBD2 | TRBV7-9 | . | TRBJ2-5
CASSPPPLNTEAFF | TGTGCCAGCAGCCCACCCCCACTGAACACTGAAGCTTTCTTT | . | TRBV5-4 | . | TRBJ1-1
CASSPTTQSSTDTQYF | TGTGCCAGCAGCCCAACTACTCAATCTAGCACAGATACGCAGTATTTT | . | TRBV5-4 | . | TRBJ2-3
CASSVAGSMAYEQYF | TGTGCCAGCAGCGTAGCGGGGAGTATGGCCTACGAGCAGTACTTC | . | TRBV9 | . | TRBJ2-7
CASDRGQTANYGYTF | TGTGCCAGCGATAGAGGACAGACAGCTAACTATGGCTACACCTTC | . | TRBV5-6 | . | TRBJ1-2
CASRGGFGTEAFF | TGTGCCAGCAGAGGGGGATTTGGCACTGAAGCTTTCTTT | . | TRBV7-2 | . | TRBJ1-1
CATSGFEGRGETQYF | TGTGCCACCAGTGGGTTCGAGGGTCGAGGTGAGACCCAGTACTTC | . | TRBV24-1 | . | TRBJ2-5
CASSAQGYNEQFF | TGTGCCAGCAGCGCTCAGGGTTACAATGAGCAGTTCTTC | . | TRBV6-4 | . | TRBJ2-1
CASSFVINVNSPLHF | TGTGCCAGCAGTTTCGTGATCAACGTTAATTCACCCCTCCACTTT | . | TRBV27 | . | TRBJ1-6
CASSLRLAGVNEQFF | TGTGCCAGCAGCCTCCGACTAGCGGGAGTTAATGAGCAGTTCTTC | TRBD2 | TRBV5-6 | . | TRBJ2-1
CASSPRLAGDNEQFF | TGTGCCAGCAGCCCTAGACTAGCGGGGGATAATGAGCAGTTCTTC | TRBD2 | TRBV6-6 | . | TRBJ2-1
CAWSLVYEQYF | TGTGCCTGGAGTTTAGTCTACGAGCAGTACTTC | . | TRBV30 | . | TRBJ2-7
CASSPGTGGIYGYTF | TGTGCCAGCAGTCCAGGGACAGGGGGCATCTATGGCTACACCTTC | TRBD1 | TRBV6-5 | . | TRBJ1-2
CASSQGTGGNNSPLHF | TGTGCCAGCAGCCAAGGGACAGGAGGGAATAATTCACCCCTCCACTTT | TRBD1 | TRBV7-9 | once | TRBJ1-6